Detailed here is one T cell receptor beta chain. This receptor's antigen is unknown. The record has no base qualities; no much larger clone is one base away. This entry comes from a study of cytomegalovirus exposure and HLA in healthy donors (dated by TCRdb to between 2016 and 2019). Notes on the research overall: In an earlier analysis of 587 of the donors, less than 350 Gb of sequence data and 90 million to 120 million unique TCR beta sequences from some 170 million T cells were reported. The study profiled the T cell repertoires of hundreds of subjects by immunosequencing and related them to cytomegalovirus serostatus. Rather than drawing on any new phenotypic data, the later analysis identified candidate immune exposures from TCR beta sequences and the way those sequences occurred across donors. To predict cytomegalovirus infection status, the study brought together high-throughput TCR immunosequencing, statistical association of individual TCRs with disease status, and machine learning. A later analysis re-examined previously published TCR beta repertoires from more than 600 donors and added high-resolution HLA genotyping to investigate patterns of TCR occurrence. An earlier analysis of approximately 640 of the donors applied high-throughput TCR beta sequencing to assess whether each TCR beta V gene segment acted as functional or pseudogenic. An early release that covered about 600 HLA-typed donors contained approximately 290 gigabases of sequencing data and tens of millions of unique TCR sequences. In a later genetic analysis, genome-wide SNP genotypes for about 60% of the 666 donors were used, and that subset was treated as a discovery cohort. Across about 370 genotyped donors of the cohort, an average of about 200,000 unique TCR beta nucleotide sequences per donor were sequenced, and 15% to 20% of those sequences were non-productive. Alongside the repertoire data, information on donor age, sex, ethnicity and CMV serostatus was compiled. All discovery cohort repertoires had been generated on a single sequencing platform. The genetic ancestry cluster associated with self-reported Caucasian donors included around four fifths of the roughly 400 genotyped donors. HLA typing covered class I and class II loci at four-digit resolution. The number of typed donors differed by locus: about 629-630 for A, B, C, DRB1 and DQB1; some 540 for DQA1; roughly 600 for DPA1; and roughly 490 for DPB1. Four to six DR-DQ haplotypes were handled as single units for association and clustering, since linkage in the cohort was strong. Along with the roughly 670-subject first cohort, a separate validation cohort of roughly 110 different subjects was used. The study aimed to test whether cataloging public T cell receptors could reveal signatures of past pathogen exposure.

CDR1 and CDR2 were assigned from the germline V gene as SGHTA and FQGNSA. The CDR3 holds 13 amino acids from the cysteine to the phenylalanine. Only the CDR3 region is kept as DNA, spanning 39 bases read in frame from base 1. Ends trimmed: V by 6 bases, J by 8 bases; bases unmatched to a gene: 7. Results the study describes overall, beyond this receptor: In a later genetic analysis, fewer N-insertions in productive TCRs were reported among donors in an Asian-associated ancestry cluster than the roughly 640-donor mean. In vitro tests confirmed that a few of the cytomegalovirus-associated TCR beta chains recognize cytomegalovirus antigens. Correlated functional status among segregating V segments might reflect linkage disequilibrium, but an unknown experimental factor could not be ruled out. Cytomegalovirus status was reported to be diagnosed by the classifier with high specificity and sensitivity in both the original and validation cohorts. It was suggested by the authors that the approach could potentially be generalized to other disease states and immunological phenotypes. In a later analysis, most CMV-associated TCR beta chains were found to appear HLA-restricted, with HLA associations seemingly driven largely by CMV exposure. Some IMGT-functional V segments, including TRBV6-2 and TRBV6-3, could not be distinguished by the 87-base-pair reads and were therefore excluded. Because counts were too low, roughly 18 rarely observed V segments, including chromosome 9 orphons, were left out of the earlier analysis of roughly 600 of the donors. A later analysis reported that several top co-occurrence clusters appeared linked to parvovirus B19, influenza, CMV and Epstein-Barr virus. The study listed 164 TCR beta chains as associated with cytomegalovirus. A later analysis found that HLA-associated TCR beta chains were more clonally expanded and had lower generation probabilities than equally common non-associated chains. While some public TCRs were present in many individuals, most TCR sequences turned up only very rarely across donors. The cohort was sequenced for TCR beta chains only, and without alpha or paired-chain data the features that could be detected were limited. A group of highly shared sequence variants was considered likely to be a technical artifact of the sequencing pipeline. Specific HLA alleles were associated with 15,000 to 20,000 TCR beta sequences at a false discovery rate of 0.05 in a later analysis. A further reported finding was that TCR beta sequences accurately predicted the HLA-A and HLA-B alleles for most subjects in the first cohort. In a later analysis, the rate of TCR association differed among HLA loci, with DRB1 alleles having the most associated TCRs and HLA-C alleles having the fewest. Strong co-occurrence of HLA alleles, especially DR and DQ, made assigning TCR associations to individual alleles difficult. An earlier analysis of 450 to 750 of the donors showed that most TCR beta V segments appeared in productive rearrangements either about 87% or about 30% of the time, which broadly matched IMGT annotations. Because HLA typing was unavailable for some donors at each locus, only the typed subset was used in association tests. The presence/absence analyses assumed that sequencing depth was roughly uniform across donors, and that assumption may not be true. V-gene and J-gene trimming of TCR beta chains was associated with a missense DCLRE1C variant in a later genetic analysis, and the association was replicated in an independent cohort. The only immune exposure information available for the cohort was CMV serostatus.

The cohort was made up of 500 to 800 healthy bone marrow donors. At the time of sampling, every cohort member was nominally healthy, though immune exposures that went unrecorded were likely present. The donor was CMV seronegative and belonged to the group of 352 seronegative cohort members. A peripheral blood sample was provided by each donor, and peripheral blood mononuclear cells were used for TCR beta sequencing. The Qiagen DNeasy Blood Extraction Kit was used to extract genomic DNA from the blood cell samples. Receptor amplification or capture employed the immunoSEQ multiplex PCR assay. For the multiplex PCR, a mixture combining 60 forward primers for TCR Vbeta segments and 13 reverse primers for TCR Jbeta segments was used. A multiplex PCR assay on genomic DNA amplified the CDR3 region of rearranged TCR beta genes. On the Illumina HiSeq System, the amplified TCR beta libraries were sequenced as 87-base-pair reads. On the study's bioinformatics: Across the 670 or so repertoires, a later analysis counted 80 million or so unique TCR beta chains, roughly 11 million of which were shared by at least two donors. A nearest-neighbor algorithm error-corrected the raw reads and collapsed the reads into unique sequences, merging closely related sequences to remove PCR and sequencing errors. To assign V, D and J gene segments, CDR3 sequences were aligned to IMGT reference sequences. For a sequence to be retained, a match of at least six nucleotides to both a V gene segment and a J gene segment was required. Rearrangements were classified as productive when the CDR3 lacked stop codons and remained in frame with V and J, and all other rearrangements were classified as non-productive. CDR3 was defined by IMGT convention, running from the second conserved V-encoded cysteine to the conserved J-encoded phenylalanine. The earlier analysis of about 560 of the donors excluded any sequence lacking an unambiguous match to a single V gene segment. In an earlier analysis of 587 of the donors, V segments were called functional above 56.7% productive rearrangements and were called segregating when the between-donor standard deviation exceeded 5%. A statistical classification framework was built for diagnosing cytomegalovirus status from the catalog of TCR beta chain sequences. In a later analysis, TCR nucleotide sequences were compared against IMGT/GENE-DB human TR gene sequences so that V and J genes could be assigned. A later analysis assigned CDR3 sequences and most-parsimonious VDJ recombination scenarios with the TCRdist pipeline. In a later analysis, every TCR beta chain was defined by the combination of its CDR3 amino acid sequence and its V-gene family, and reads without a unique V-gene family were dropped. As a way to deal with suspected cross-contamination and a sequencing artifact, a later analysis dropped 500 to 700 nucleotide sequences that were highly shared and had low generation probability. For each public chain, a later analysis derived a clonal expansion index from normalized ranks of inferred template counts within each repertoire. A later analysis computed generation probabilities with a VDJ recombination model fitted to out-of-frame rearrangements, and checked the results against IGoR. In a later analysis, TCR-TCR, TCR-HLA and TCR-CMV co-occurrence was scored with hypergeometric tests, and a repertoire-size bias correction was applied to TCR pairs. False discovery rates were estimated in a later analysis by permuting HLA or CMV assignments 20 times. In a later analysis, co-occurring TCRs were grouped using DBSCAN, with TCRdist sequence similarity added in when clustering inside HLA-allele-positive subsets. Repertoires with fewer than 30,000 or more than 120,000 public chains were left out of co-occurrence clustering, as were four to six repertoires with anomalous nucleotide sharing. TCRdb carries this immuneACCESS record with in-frame sequences only. Its versions omit some clonotypes, under half of them owing to an unresolved V gene in the studies checked, with the rest unexplained. V and J calls and clone size follow that table, whereas D and trimming were derived from the DNA. In all, the sample holds about 160,000 clones, and roughly 85% of those were seen once. The ten most abundant clones make up 0.7% to 1% of the sample.

The sample was PBMCs. Recombination linked TRBV7-2 to TRBJ1-2; 9 central nucleotides agree with TRBD1. This sequence was found in a woman aged 25 to 39 in good health and CMV-seronegative. The DNA reads as follows: TGTGCCAGCAGGCCAGGACAGGGGAGAGGCTACACCTTC. Its protein product is CASRPGQGRGYTF.